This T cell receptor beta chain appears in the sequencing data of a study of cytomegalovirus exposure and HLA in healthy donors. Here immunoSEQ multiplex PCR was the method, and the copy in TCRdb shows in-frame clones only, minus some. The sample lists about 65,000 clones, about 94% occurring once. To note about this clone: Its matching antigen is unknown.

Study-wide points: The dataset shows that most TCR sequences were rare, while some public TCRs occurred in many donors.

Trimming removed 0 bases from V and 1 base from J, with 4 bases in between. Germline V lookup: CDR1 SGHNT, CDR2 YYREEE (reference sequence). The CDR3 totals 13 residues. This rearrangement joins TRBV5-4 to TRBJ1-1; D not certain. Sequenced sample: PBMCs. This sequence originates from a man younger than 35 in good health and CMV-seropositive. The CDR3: CASSLAGNTEAFF. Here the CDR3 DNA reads TGTGCCAGCAGCTTGGCAGGGAACACTGAAGCTTTCTTT.